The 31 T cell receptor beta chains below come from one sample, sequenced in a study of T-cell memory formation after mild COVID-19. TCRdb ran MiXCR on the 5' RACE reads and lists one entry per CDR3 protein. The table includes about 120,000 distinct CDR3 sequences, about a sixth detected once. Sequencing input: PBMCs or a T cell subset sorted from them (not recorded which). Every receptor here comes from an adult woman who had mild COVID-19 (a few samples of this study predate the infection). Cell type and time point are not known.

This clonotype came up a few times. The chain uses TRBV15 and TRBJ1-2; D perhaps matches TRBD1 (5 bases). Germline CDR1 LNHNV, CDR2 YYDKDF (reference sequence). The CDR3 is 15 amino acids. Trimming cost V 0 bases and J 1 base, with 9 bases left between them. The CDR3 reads CATSRDRRVNYGYTF. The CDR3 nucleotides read TGTGCCACCAGCAGAGATCGCAGGGTTAACTATGGCTACACCTTC.

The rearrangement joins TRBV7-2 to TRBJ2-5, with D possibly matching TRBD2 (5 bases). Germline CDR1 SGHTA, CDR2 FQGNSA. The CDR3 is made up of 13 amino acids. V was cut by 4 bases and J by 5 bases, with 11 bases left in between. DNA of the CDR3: TGTGCCAGCAGCTCTAGGAGGTGGGAGACCCAGTACTTC. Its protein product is CASSSRRWETQYF. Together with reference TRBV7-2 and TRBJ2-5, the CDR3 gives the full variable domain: GAGVSQSPSNKVTEKGKDVELRCDPISGHTALYWYRQSLGQGLEFLIYFQGNSAPDKSGLPSDRFSAERTGGSVSTLTIQRTQQEDSAVYLCASSSRRWETQYFGPGTRLLVL.

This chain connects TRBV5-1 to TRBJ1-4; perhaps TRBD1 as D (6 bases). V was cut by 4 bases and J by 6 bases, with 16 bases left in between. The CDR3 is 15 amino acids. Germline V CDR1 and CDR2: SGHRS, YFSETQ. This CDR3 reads CASSPLGARDEKLFF. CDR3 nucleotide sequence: TGCGCCAGCAGCCCTCTGGGGGCAAGAGATGAAAAACTGTTTTTT.

CDR3: CASRSSERPYNSPLHF. The CDR3 DNA reads as TGTGCCAGCAGGTCCAGTGAGAGGCCATATAATTCACCCCTCCACTTT. The rearrangement joins TRBV12-3 or TRBV12-4 to TRBJ1-6; no reliable D call. With 6 bases removed from V and 4 bases from J, the gap between germline ends came to 16 bases. This CDR3 contains 16 residues.

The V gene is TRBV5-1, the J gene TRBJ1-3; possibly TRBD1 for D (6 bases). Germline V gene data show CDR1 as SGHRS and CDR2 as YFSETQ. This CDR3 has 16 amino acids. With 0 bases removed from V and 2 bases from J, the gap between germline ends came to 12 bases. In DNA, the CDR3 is TGCGCCAGCAGCTTGGACAGGGCGTATCCTGGAAACACCATATATTTT. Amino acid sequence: CASSLDRAYPGNTIYF.

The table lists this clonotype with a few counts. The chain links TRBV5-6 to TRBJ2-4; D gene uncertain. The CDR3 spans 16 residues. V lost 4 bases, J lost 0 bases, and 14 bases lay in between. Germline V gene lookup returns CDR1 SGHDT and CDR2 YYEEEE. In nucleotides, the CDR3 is TGTGCCAGCAGCCCCCCGGGCAACATAGCCAAAAACATTCAGTACTTC. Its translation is CASSPPGNIAKNIQYF.

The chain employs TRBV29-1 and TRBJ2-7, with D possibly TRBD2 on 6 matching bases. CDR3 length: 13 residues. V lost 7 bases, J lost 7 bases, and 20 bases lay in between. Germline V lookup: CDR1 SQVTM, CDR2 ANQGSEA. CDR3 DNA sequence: TGCAGCGCCCAGCGGGTACAGCCCGGGGAGCAGTACTTC. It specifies CSAQRVQPGEQYF.

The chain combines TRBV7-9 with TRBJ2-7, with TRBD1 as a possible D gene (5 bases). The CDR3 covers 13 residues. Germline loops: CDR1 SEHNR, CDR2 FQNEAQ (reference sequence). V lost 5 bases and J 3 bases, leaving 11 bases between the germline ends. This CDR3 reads CASSPQDSYEQYF. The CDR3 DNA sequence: TGTGCCAGCAGCCCACAAGACAGCTACGAGCAGTACTTC. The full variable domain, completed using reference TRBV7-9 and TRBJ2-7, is DTGVSQNPRHKITKRGQNVTFRCDPISEHNRLYWYRQTLGQGPEFLTYFQNEAQLEKSRLLSDRFSAERPKGSFSTLEIQRTEQGDSAMYLCASSPQDSYEQYFGPGTRLTVT.

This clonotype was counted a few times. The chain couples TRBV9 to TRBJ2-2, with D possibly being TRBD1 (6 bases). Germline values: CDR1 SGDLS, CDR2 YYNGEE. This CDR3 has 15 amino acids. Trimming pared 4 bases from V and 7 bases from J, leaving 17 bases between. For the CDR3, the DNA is TGTGCCAGCAGCCTTACACATGGGGGCTACGGGGAGCTGTTTTTT. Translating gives CASSLTHGGYGELFF.

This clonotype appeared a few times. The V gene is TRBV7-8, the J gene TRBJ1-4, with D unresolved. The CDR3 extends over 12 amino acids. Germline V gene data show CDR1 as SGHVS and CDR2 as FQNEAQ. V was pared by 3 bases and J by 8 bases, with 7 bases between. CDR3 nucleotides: TGTGCCAGCAGCTTTAACAGAGAAAAACTGTTTTTT. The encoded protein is CASSFNREKLFF. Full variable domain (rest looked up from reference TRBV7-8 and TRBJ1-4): GAGVSQSPRYKVAKRGQDVALRCDPISGHVSLFWYQQALGQGPEFLTYFQNEAQLDKSGLPSDRFFAERPEGSVSTLKIQRTQQEDSAVYLCASSFNREKLFFGSGTQLSVL.

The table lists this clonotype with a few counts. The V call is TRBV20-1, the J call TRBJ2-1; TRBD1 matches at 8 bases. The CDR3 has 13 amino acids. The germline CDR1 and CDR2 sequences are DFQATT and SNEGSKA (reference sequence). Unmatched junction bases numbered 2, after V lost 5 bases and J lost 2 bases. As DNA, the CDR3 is TGCAGTGCTGACAGGGGACCCTACAATGAGCAGTTCTTC. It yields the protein CSADRGPYNEQFF.

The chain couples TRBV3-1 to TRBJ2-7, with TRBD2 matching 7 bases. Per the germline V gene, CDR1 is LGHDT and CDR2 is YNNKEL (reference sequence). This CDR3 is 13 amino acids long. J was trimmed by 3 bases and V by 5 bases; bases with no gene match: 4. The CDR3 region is CASSWSGDYEQYF. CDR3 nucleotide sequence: TGTGCCAGCAGCTGGAGCGGGGACTACGAGCAGTACTTC.

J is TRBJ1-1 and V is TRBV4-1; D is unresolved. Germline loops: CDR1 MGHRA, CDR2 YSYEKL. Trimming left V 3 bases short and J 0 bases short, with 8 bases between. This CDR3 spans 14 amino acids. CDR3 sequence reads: CASSQNYLNTEAFF. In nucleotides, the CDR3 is TGCGCCAGCAGCCAGAATTACCTGAACACTGAAGCTTTCTTT.

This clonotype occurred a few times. CDR3 sequence reads: CAWCDGPQGAEAFF. The CDR3 DNA sequence: TGTGCCTGGTGTGACGGGCCTCAAGGCGCTGAAGCTTTCTTT. This rearrangement joins TRBV30 to TRBJ1-1; D gene uncertain. The V end lost 5 bases, the J end lost 6 bases, and 19 bases lay between the germline ends. CDR1 is GTSNPN, CDR2 SVGIG, per germline (reference sequence). This CDR3 is built from 14 residues.

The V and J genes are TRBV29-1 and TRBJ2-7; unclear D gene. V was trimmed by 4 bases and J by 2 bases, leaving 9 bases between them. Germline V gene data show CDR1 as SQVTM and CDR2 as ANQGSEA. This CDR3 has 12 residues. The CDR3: CSVVLGTYEQYF. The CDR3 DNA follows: TGCAGCGTTGTCCTTGGCACCTACGAGCAGTACTTC.

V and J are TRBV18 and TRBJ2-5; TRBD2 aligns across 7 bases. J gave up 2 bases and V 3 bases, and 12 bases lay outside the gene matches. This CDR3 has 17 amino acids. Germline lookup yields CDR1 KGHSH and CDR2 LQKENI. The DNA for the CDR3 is TGTGCCAGCTCACCCCGGGAAGCGGGGAGTACTCAAGAGACCCAGTACTTC. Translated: CASSPREAGSTQETQYF.

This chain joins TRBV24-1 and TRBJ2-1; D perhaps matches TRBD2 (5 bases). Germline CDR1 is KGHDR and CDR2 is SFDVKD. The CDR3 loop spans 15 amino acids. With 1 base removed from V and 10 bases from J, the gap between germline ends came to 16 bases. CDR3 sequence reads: CATSDFRLTREEQFF. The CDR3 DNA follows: TGTGCCACCAGTGATTTTCGGCTTACAAGGGAGGAGCAGTTCTTC.

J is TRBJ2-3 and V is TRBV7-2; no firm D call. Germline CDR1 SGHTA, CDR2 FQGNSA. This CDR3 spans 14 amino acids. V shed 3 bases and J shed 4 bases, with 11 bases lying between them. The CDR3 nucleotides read TGTGCCAGCAGCTTGCAGATTGGGGCAGATACGCAGTATTTT. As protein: CASSLQIGADTQYF.

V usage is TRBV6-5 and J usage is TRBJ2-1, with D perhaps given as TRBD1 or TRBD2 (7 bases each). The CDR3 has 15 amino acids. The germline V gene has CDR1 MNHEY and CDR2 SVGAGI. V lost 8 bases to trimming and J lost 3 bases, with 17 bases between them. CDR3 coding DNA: TGTGCCAGCTCCCGCCAGGGGGGGGGCTACAATGAGCAGTTCTTC. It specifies CASSRQGGGYNEQFF.

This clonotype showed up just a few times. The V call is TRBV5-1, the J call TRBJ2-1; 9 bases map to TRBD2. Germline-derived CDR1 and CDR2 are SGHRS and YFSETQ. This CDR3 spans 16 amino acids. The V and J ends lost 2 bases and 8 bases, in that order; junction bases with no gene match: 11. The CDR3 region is CASSLISGSVAHEQFF. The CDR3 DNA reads TGCGCCAGCAGCTTAATTAGCGGGAGTGTCGCGCATGAGCAGTTCTTC.

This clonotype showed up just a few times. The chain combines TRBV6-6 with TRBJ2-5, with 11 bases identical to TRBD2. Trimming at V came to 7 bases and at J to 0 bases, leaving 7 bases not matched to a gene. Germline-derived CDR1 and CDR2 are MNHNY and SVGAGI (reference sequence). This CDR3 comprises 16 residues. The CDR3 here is CASMYPSGRNQETQYF. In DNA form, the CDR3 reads TGTGCCAGCATGTACCCTAGCGGGAGGAACCAAGAGACCCAGTACTTC.

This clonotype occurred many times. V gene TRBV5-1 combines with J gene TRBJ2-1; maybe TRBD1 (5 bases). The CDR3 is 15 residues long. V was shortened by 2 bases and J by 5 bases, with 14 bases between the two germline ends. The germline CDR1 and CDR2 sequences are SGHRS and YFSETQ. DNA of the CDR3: TGCGCCAGCAGCTTCGACAGCCCAGGGCACAATGAGCAGTTCTTC. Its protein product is CASSFDSPGHNEQFF.

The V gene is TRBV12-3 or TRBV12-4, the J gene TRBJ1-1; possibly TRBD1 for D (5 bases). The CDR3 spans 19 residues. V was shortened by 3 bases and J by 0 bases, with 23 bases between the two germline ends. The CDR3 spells CASSFPPRGLRGMNTEAFF. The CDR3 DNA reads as TGTGCCAGCAGTTTTCCACCCCGGGGCTTGCGAGGGATGAACACTGAAGCTTTCTTT.

The CDR3 region is CSVEHPGKDLNAYYGYTF. The CDR3 bases are TGCAGCGTTGAACACCCCGGTAAGGACCTCAACGCTTACTATGGCTACACCTTC. The genes are TRBV29-1 and TRBJ1-2; D not resolved. This CDR3 is built from 18 residues. Germline lookup yields CDR1 SQVTM and CDR2 ANQGSEA. V was clipped by 2 bases and J by 3 bases, with 25 bases between them.

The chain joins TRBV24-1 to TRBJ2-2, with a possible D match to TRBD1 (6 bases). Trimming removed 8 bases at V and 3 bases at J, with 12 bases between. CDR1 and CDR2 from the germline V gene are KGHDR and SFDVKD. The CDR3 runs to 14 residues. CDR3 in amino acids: CATNPGTYTGELFF. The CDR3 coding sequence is TGTGCCACCAACCCCGGGACATACACCGGGGAGCTGTTTTTT.

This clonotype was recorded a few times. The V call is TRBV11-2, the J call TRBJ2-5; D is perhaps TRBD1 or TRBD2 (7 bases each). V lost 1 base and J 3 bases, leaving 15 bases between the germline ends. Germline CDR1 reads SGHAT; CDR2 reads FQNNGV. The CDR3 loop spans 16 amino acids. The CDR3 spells CASSLGAGQSEETQYF. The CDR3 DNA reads TGTGCCAGCAGCTTAGGAGCGGGACAGAGTGAAGAGACCCAGTACTTC.

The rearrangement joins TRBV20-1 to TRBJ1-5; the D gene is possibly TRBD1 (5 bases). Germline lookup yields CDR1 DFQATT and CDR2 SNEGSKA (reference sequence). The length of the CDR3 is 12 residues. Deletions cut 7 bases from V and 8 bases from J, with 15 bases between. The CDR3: CSVSGPVEPQHF. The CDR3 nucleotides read TGCAGTGTATCAGGGCCCGTGGAGCCCCAGCATTTT.

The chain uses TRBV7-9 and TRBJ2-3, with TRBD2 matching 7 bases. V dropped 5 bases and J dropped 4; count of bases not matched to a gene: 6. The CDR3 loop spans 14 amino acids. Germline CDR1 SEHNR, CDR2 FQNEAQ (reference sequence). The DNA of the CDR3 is TGTGCCAGCAGCCTACTAGCGCGCGCAGATACGCAGTATTTT. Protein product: CASSLLARADTQYF.

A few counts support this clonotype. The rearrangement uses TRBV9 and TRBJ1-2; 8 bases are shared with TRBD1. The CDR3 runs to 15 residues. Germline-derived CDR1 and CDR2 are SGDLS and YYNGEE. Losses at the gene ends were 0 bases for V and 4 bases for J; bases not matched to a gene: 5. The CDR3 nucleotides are TGTGCCAGCAGCGTAGGACAGGGGACCGGCTATGGCTACACCTTC. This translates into CASSVGQGTGYGYTF.

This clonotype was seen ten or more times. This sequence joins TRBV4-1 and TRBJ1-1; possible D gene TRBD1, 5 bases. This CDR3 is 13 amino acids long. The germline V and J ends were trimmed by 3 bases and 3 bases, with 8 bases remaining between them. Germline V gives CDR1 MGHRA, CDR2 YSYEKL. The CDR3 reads CASSQGLDTEAFF. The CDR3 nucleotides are TGCGCCAGCAGCCAGGGGCTGGACACTGAAGCTTTCTTT.

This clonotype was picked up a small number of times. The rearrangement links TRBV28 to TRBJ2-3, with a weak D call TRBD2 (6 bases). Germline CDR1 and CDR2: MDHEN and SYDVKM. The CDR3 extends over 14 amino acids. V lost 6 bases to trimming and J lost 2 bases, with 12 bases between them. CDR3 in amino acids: CASSPGLLTDTQYF. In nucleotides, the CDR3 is TGTGCCAGCAGCCCGGGACTCCTCACAGATACGCAGTATTTT.